This record concerns one T cell receptor beta chain sequence. The table came from immunoSEQ multiplex PCR; TCRdb's copy has only in-frame clones and leaves some out. The sample lists under 65,000 clones; around 95% were seen once. This record belongs to a study of technical replicates of blood from several donors. This CDR3 has 14 residues. From germline, CDR1 is MGHRA and CDR2 YSYEKL. The V gene lost 4 bases and the J gene lost 8 bases, with 14 bases spanning the gap. V is TRBV4-1 and J is TRBJ1-4; unclear D gene. Sequenced: T cells isolated from PBMCs. This clonotype originated in a human donor in good health. The CDR3 here is CASSLSVEVEKLFF. In DNA form, the CDR3 reads TGCGCCAGCAGCCTCTCCGTGGAGGTCGAAAAACTGTTTTTT.